This is a list of T cell receptor beta chains from one sample in a study of blood T cell repertoires in COVID-19. Data came from immunoSEQ multiplex PCR; TCRdb stores just in-frame clones and leaves some out. The table shows fewer than 150,000 clones, with 60% to 85% occurring only once. Specimen: peripheral blood. The source is a man at least 80 years old with acute or convalescent COVID-19. Each CDR3 is given with its conserved first and last residue. Fields, in order: clone size, J gene, V gene, D gene, CDR3 length, CDR3 protein, CDR3 DNA. A D gene is named only where the DNA matches it firmly. Size is stated for part of the rows, as once, few or many counts, or as a class when the clone is expanded.

>few|TRBJ2-5|TRBV11-2|-|13
CASSTDRGETQYF
TGTGCCAGCAGCACGGACAGAGGAGAGACCCAGTACTTC
>few|TRBJ2-2|TRBV29-1|-|13
CSVPQVNTGELFF
TGCAGCGTCCCCCAGGTGAACACCGGGGAGCTGTTTTTT
>-|TRBJ1-1|TRBV12-3/TRBV12-4|-|13
CASSFTGSTEAFF
TGTGCCAGCAGTTTTACAGGGAGCACTGAAGCTTTCTTT
>-|TRBJ2-3|TRBV7-2|TRBD2|16
CASSSHRLAGTDTQYF
TGTGCCAGCAGCAGTCATCGACTAGCGGGGACAGATACGCAGTATTTT
>-|TRBJ1-2|TRBV19|-|14
CASSVAGTFTGYTF
TGTGCCAGTAGTGTCGCAGGGACATTCACCGGCTACACCTTC
>-|TRBJ2-4|TRBV18|TRBD1|15
CASSTRQGDKNIQYF
TGTGCCAGCTCAACAAGACAGGGGGACAAAAACATTCAGTACTTC
>-|TRBJ1-3|TRBV5-6|-|16
CASSFGQLFSGNTIYF
TGTGCCAGCAGCTTCGGACAGCTTTTCTCTGGAAACACCATATATTTT
>few|TRBJ2-7|TRBV4-1|-|14
CASSQNGAGGEQYF
TGCGCCAGCAGCCAAAATGGGGCAGGGGGGGAGCAGTACTTC
>once|TRBJ2-1|TRBV11-3|TRBD1|14
CASSLGIRDSEQFF
TGTGCCAGCAGCTTAGGAATTCGGGACAGTGAGCAGTTCTTC
>-|TRBJ1-4|TRBV7-2|-|14
CASSQGYGIEKLFF
TGTGCCAGCAGCCAAGGGTACGGGATTGAAAAACTGTTTTTT
>few|TRBJ1-4|TRBV4-1|-|14
CASSQDRAWEKLFF
TGCGCCAGCAGCCAAGACAGGGCTTGGGAAAAACTGTTTTTT
>once|TRBJ2-2|TRBV11-3|-|15
CASSLRQGHTGELFF
TGTGCCAGCAGCTTGAGGCAGGGGCACACCGGGGAGCTGTTTTTT
>once|TRBJ2-7|TRBV7-6|TRBD1|13
CASSFNRGSEQYF
TGTGCCAGCAGCTTCAACAGGGGTAGCGAGCAGTACTTC
>few|TRBJ1-5|TRBV19|TRBD1|15
CASRDYRGSNQPQHF
TGTGCCAGTAGGGATTACAGGGGCTCGAATCAGCCCCAGCATTTT
>-|TRBJ2-4|TRBV5-8|TRBD2|14
CASSGGLARNIQYF
TGTGCCAGCAGCGGGGGACTAGCGAGGAACATTCAGTACTTC
>-|TRBJ2-1|TRBV6-2/TRBV6-3|-|17
CASSLGGTGARYNEQFF
TGTGCCAGCAGTTTGGGGGGAACAGGGGCCCGGTACAATGAGCAGTTCTTC
>-|TRBJ2-3|TRBV3-1/TRBV3-2|TRBD2|14
CASSQGAGVDTQYF
TGTGCCAGCAGCCAAGGAGCGGGGGTCGATACGCAGTATTTT
>once|TRBJ2-1|TRBV7-6|TRBD1|16
CASSSSGTGFYNEQFF
TGTGCCAGCAGTTCCTCCGGGACAGGGTTCTACAATGAGCAGTTCTTC
>-|TRBJ2-1|TRBV6-6|TRBD2|14
CASLSSGGKNEQFF
TGTGCCAGCCTATCTAGCGGGGGGAAGAATGAGCAGTTCTTC
>-|TRBJ2-1|TRBV18|-|14
CASSPQGVHNEQFF
TGTGCCAGCTCACCACAGGGGGTACACAATGAGCAGTTCTTC
>-|TRBJ2-2|TRBV4-2|TRBD1|16
CASSQYRGLSTGELFF
TGTGCCAGCAGCCAGTACAGGGGATTAAGCACCGGGGAGCTGTTTTTT
>-|TRBJ2-3|TRBV7-3|TRBD2|15
CASSLIAGGQDTQYF
TGTGCCAGCAGCTTAATAGCGGGGGGGCAAGATACGCAGTATTTT
>-|TRBJ2-7|TRBV5-6|-|15
CASSRVEQPAYEQYF
TGTGCCAGCAGCCGTGTGGAACAGCCAGCCTACGAGCAGTACTTC
>few|TRBJ2-7|TRBV5-4|TRBD2|15
CASSLGRGYSYEQYF
TGTGCCAGCAGCTTAGGGCGGGGGTACTCCTACGAGCAGTACTTC
>-|TRBJ1-2|TRBV13|-|13
CASSLNELGGYTF
TGTGCCAGCAGCTTAAATGAACTAGGGGGCTACACCTTC
>few|TRBJ1-1|TRBV14|-|12
CASSQAGQEAFF
TGTGCCAGCAGCCAAGCAGGACAGGAAGCTTTCTTT
>-|TRBJ2-2|TRBV9|TRBD2|17
CASSPRGLAGNTGELFF
TGTGCCAGCAGCCCCAGAGGACTAGCGGGGAACACCGGGGAGCTGTTTTTT
>-|TRBJ1-2|TRBV5-5|-|14
CASSLNYGNYGYTF
TGTGCCAGCAGCTTGAACTACGGGAACTATGGCTACACCTTC
>-|TRBJ1-1|TRBV11-1|-|16
CASSLAEGLGNTEAFF
TGTGCCAGCAGCTTAGCGGAGGGGCTGGGGAACACTGAAGCTTTCTTT
>-|TRBJ2-1|TRBV29-1|-|11
CSVGLDRSEFF
TGCAGCGTGGGACTGGACAGGTCGGAGTTCTTC
>-|TRBJ2-1|TRBV10-3|TRBD2|15
CAISAERGGKGEQFF
TGTGCCATCAGTGCTGAGCGGGGGGGCAAAGGTGAGCAGTTCTTC
>few|TRBJ2-7|TRBV4-2|TRBD2|15
CASSPLAGGSYEQYF
TGTGCCAGCAGCCCTCTAGCGGGGGGCTCCTACGAGCAGTACTTC
>-|TRBJ2-2|TRBV24-1|-|14
CATSPRLNTGELFF
TGTGCCACCAGTCCCAGACTCAACACCGGGGAGCTGTTTTTT
>-|TRBJ1-5|TRBV18|TRBD1|13
CASSDREDQPQHF
TGTGCCAGCTCGGACAGGGAGGATCAGCCCCAGCATTTT
>once|TRBJ2-7|TRBV5-1|TRBD1|15
CASSLVGQGSHEQYF
TGCGCCAGCAGCTTGGTTGGACAGGGAAGCCACGAGCAGTACTTC
>-|TRBJ2-2|TRBV7-2|-|15
CASSKRAPGPGELFF
TGTGCCAGCAGCAAGAGGGCCCCAGGCCCCGGGGAGCTGTTTTTT
>many|TRBJ2-3|TRBV9|-|15
CASSVDLGLTDTQYF
TGTGCCAGCAGCGTAGATTTGGGGCTCACAGATACGCAGTATTTT
>-|TRBJ2-5|TRBV4-3|TRBD1|15
CASSQATGTTETQYF
TGCGCCAGCAGCCAGGCGACAGGGACCACAGAGACCCAGTACTTC
>-|TRBJ2-1|TRBV7-8|-|13
CASSLDTLSPQFF
TGTGCCAGCAGCTTAGACACCTTATCCCCACAGTTCTTC
>-|TRBJ2-7|TRBV6-2/TRBV6-3|TRBD2|15
CASSYTSERSYEQYF
TGTGCCAGCAGTTACACTAGCGAGCGTTCCTACGAGCAGTACTTC
>-|TRBJ1-2|TRBV27|-|12
CASSSWGRGYTF
TGTGCCAGCAGTTCATGGGGGCGCGGCTACACCTTC
>-|TRBJ1-1|TRBV7-9|-|13
CASSLKTDTEAFF
TGTGCCAGCAGCTTAAAGACAGACACTGAAGCTTTCTTT
>-|TRBJ1-5|TRBV2|-|12
CASGSSNQPQHF
TGTGCCAGCGGGAGTAGCAATCAGCCCCAGCATTTT
>-|TRBJ1-6|TRBV3-1/TRBV3-2|-|14
CASSPQAGRSPLHF
TGTGCCAGCAGCCCCCAAGCGGGGCGTTCACCCCTCCACTTT
>-|TRBJ1-2|TRBV10-3|TRBD1|15
CAISVGQGSLGGYTF
TGTGCCATCAGTGTGGGACAGGGGAGTTTGGGCGGCTACACCTTC
>few|TRBJ1-6|TRBV3-1/TRBV3-2|TRBD1|13
CASSPRGTSPLHF
TGTGCCAGCAGCCCCAGGGGGACGTCACCCCTCCACTTT
>-|TRBJ2-5|TRBV19|TRBD2|14
CASSNSGGSETQYF
TGTGCCAGTAGCAATAGCGGGGGGTCGGAGACCCAGTACTTC
>-|TRBJ1-1|TRBV6-6|-|13
CASSKTEYTEAFF
TGTGCCAGCAGCAAGACAGAGTACACTGAAGCTTTCTTT
>few|TRBJ2-1|TRBV18|TRBD1|16
CASSPRWGQPYNEQFF
TGTGCCAGCTCACCACGTTGGGGACAGCCCTACAATGAGCAGTTCTTC
>-|TRBJ1-5|TRBV7-2|-|14
CASSLYRSNQPQHF
TGTGCCAGCAGCTTATACAGAAGCAATCAGCCCCAGCATTTT
>-|TRBJ2-1|TRBV11-3|TRBD2|15
CASSPSGGISSEQFF
TGTGCCAGCAGCCCCAGCGGGGGAATATCCTCTGAGCAGTTCTTC
>-|TRBJ1-6|TRBV4-2|-|20
CASSPTKPLEGISVRSPLHF
TGTGCCAGCAGCCCAACCAAACCCCTGGAGGGTATCAGCGTGCGTTCACCCCTCCACTTT
>-|TRBJ1-4|TRBV19|-|14
CASSQGGGAEKLFF
TGTGCCAGTAGTCAAGGCGGAGGGGCCGAAAAACTGTTTTTT
>-|TRBJ1-2|TRBV7-9|-|15
CASSLARAANYGYTF
TGTGCCAGCAGCTTAGCGCGGGCAGCTAACTATGGCTACACCTTC
>-|TRBJ1-2|TRBV30|TRBD1|15
CAWSGAGQGYYGYTF
TGTGCCTGGAGTGGGGCGGGACAGGGGTACTATGGCTACACCTTC